These 16 T cell receptor beta chains originate from one sample sequenced in a study of T cell changes during pregnancy in multiple sclerosis. Some clones are missing from TCRdb's copy, which holds only in-frame ones; the method was immunoSEQ multiplex PCR. The sample lists over 100,000 clones; 90% to 95% were seen once. This material consisted of peripheral blood, taken in the third trimester of pregnancy. These receptors were obtained from a female donor with multiple sclerosis, enrolled in a pregnancy study.

V and J are TRBV5-4 and TRBJ1-1; D remains ambiguous. CDR1 is SGHNT and CDR2 is YYREEE in the germline V gene (reference sequence). With 0 bases removed from V and 0 bases from J, the gap between germline ends came to 6 bases. The CDR3 spans 14 residues. CDR3 bases: TGTGCCAGCAGCTTGGCGGTGGTGAACACTGAAGCTTTCTTT. Translation gives CASSLAVVNTEAFF.

The genes are TRBV7-8 and TRBJ2-7, with D perhaps matching TRBD1 (7 bases). Trimming took 0 bases from V and 6 from J, leaving 18 bases between them. The CDR3 consists of 16 residues. In germline, CDR1 is SGHVS, CDR2 FQNEAQ. DNA for the CDR3: TGTGCCAGCAGCTTAGCAGGGCAGGGGGGACATCCCGAGCAGTACTTC. Translated, it gives CASSLAGQGGHPEQYF. The whole variable domain, filled in from reference TRBV7-8 and TRBJ2-7, reads GAGVSQSPRYKVAKRGQDVALRCDPISGHVSLFWYQQALGQGPEFLTYFQNEAQLDKSGLPSDRFFAERPEGSVSTLKIQRTQQEDSAVYLCASSLAGQGGHPEQYFGPGTRLTVT.

CDR3 protein: CATTGGVGDTQYF. CDR3 in DNA: TGTGCCACTACAGGGGGCGTGGGAGATACGCAGTATTTT. The chain carries TRBV6-6 and TRBJ2-3, with 9 nucleotides matching TRBD1. The CDR3 spans 13 residues. Germline CDR1 and CDR2: MNHNY and SVGAGI (reference sequence). Unmatched junction bases numbered 7, after V lost 10 bases and J lost 5 bases.

V and J are TRBV30 and TRBJ2-5; 9 nucleotides agree with TRBD1. From germline, CDR1 is GTSNPN and CDR2 SVGIG (reference sequence). V shed 3 bases and J 11 bases; nucleotides not matched to a gene: 13. The CDR3 is 14 amino acids. CDR3 sequence reads: CAWSVQGAIGEQYF. CDR3 DNA sequence: TGTGCCTGGAGCGTACAGGGGGCGATAGGGGAGCAGTACTTC.

The CDR3 is CASSTQRWRPGTGNQPQHF. In DNA, the CDR3 is TGTGCCAGCAGTACCCAAAGATGGCGGCCCGGGACAGGTAATCAGCCCCAGCATTTT. This chain joins TRBV2 and TRBJ1-5; TRBD1 agrees at 8 bases. CDR3 length: 19 amino acids. After removal of 5 bases from V and 4 bases from J, the junction contained 19 bases not matched to a gene. Germline values: CDR1 SNHLY, CDR2 FYNNEI.

The gene calls are TRBV28 and TRBJ1-1; the match to TRBD1 covers 8 bases. The J segment lost 7 bases and the V segment lost 5 bases, leaving 6 bases of the junction unmatched. The CDR3 has 13 amino acids. Germline CDR1 and CDR2: MDHEN and SYDVKM. DNA for the CDR3: TGTGCCAGCAGTACCTTCAGGGGGCTTGAAGCTTTCTTT. The encoded protein is CASSTFRGLEAFF.

The rearrangement joins TRBV2 to TRBJ2-3, with TRBD1 matching over 7 bases. There are 14 residues in the CDR3. J was trimmed by 4 bases and V by 6 bases; bases with no gene match: 7. The germline gives CDR1 SNHLY, CDR2 FYNNEI. The CDR3 region has the DNA TGTGCCAGCAGCCGTGACAGGGTCGCAGATACGCAGTATTTT. Its translation: CASSRDRVADTQYF. Based on the CDR3 plus reference TRBV2 and TRBJ2-3, the full variable domain is EPEVTQTPSHQVTQMGQEVILRCVPISNHLYFYWYRQILGQKVEFLVSFYNNEISEKSEIFDDQFSVERPDGSNFTLKIRSTKLEDSAMYFCASSRDRVADTQYFGPGTRLTVL.

This sequence joins TRBV29-1 and TRBJ1-4; 7 nucleotides align to TRBD1. Germline V CDR1 and CDR2: SQVTM, ANQGSEA. Losses at the gene ends were 5 bases for V and 3 bases for J; bases not matched to a gene: 15. The CDR3 is 17 residues long. CDR3 loop: CSVQLDNRQGANEKLFF. The CDR3 DNA reads TGCAGCGTTCAACTAGATAACAGACAGGGCGCTAATGAAAAACTGTTTTTT.

The J gene is TRBJ1-4, the V gene TRBV18, with TRBD1 identical over 8 bases. The CDR3 loop spans 16 amino acids. CDR1 and CDR2 from the germline V gene are KGHSH and LQKENI. With 6 bases clipped from V and 5 bases from J, the junction kept 11 bases outside the gene matches. CDR3 in DNA: TGTGCCAGCTCCCCTCGAGGGACAGGAGGGAATGAAAAACTGTTTTTT. Protein product: CASSPRGTGGNEKLFF.

Here the CDR3 reads CASSPPRGYEQYF. The DNA for the CDR3 is TGTGCCAGCAGCCCGCCGCGAGGCTACGAGCAGTACTTC. V gene TRBV6-5 combines with J gene TRBJ2-7; D remains unclear. The germline V gene has CDR1 MNHEY and CDR2 SVGAGI. The V end lost 6 bases, the J end lost 3 bases, and 12 bases lay between the germline ends. The CDR3 length is 13 residues.

Here the CDR3 reads CASSPGGLNYGYTF. Written as DNA, the CDR3 is TGTGCCAGCAGCCCGGGGGGGTTGAACTATGGCTACACCTTC. The chain has TRBV5-4 and TRBJ1-2; D possibly corresponds to TRBD1 (5 bases). The germline CDR1 and CDR2 sequences are SGHNT and YYREEE (reference sequence). CDR3 length equals 14 residues. V lost 4 bases to trimming and J lost 2 bases, with 12 bases between them. The entire variable domain, with the rest obtained from reference TRBV5-4 and TRBJ1-2, is as follows: ETGVTQSPTHLIKTRGQQVTLRCSSQSGHNTVSWYQQALGQGPQFIFQYYREEENGRGNFPPRFSGLQFPNYSSELNVNALELDDSALYLCASSPGGLNYGYTFGSGTRLTVV.

This clone has just one count. V usage is TRBV18 and J usage is TRBJ2-7; 7 bases are a match to TRBD2. CDR1 is KGHSH, CDR2 LQKENI, per germline. Germline trimming cut 4 bases from V and 0 bases from J; bases unmatched to any gene: 15. CDR3 size: 18 residues. CDR3 nucleotides: TGTGCCAGCTCACGGAGTCCTGGCTCTAGCGGAAGCTCCTACGAGCAGTACTTC. Amino acid sequence: CASSRSPGSSGSSYEQYF.

This clone has only a few counts. V usage is TRBV9 and J usage is TRBJ2-5; 13 bases map to TRBD2. The CDR3 totals 18 residues. The ends lost 4 bases at V and 0 bases at J; junction bases unmatched: 9. The germline CDR1 and CDR2 sequences are SGDLS and YYNGEE. The CDR3 coding sequence is TGTGCCAGCAGCTCCGGACTAGCGGGGGAAAAGAACCAAGAGACCCAGTACTTC. This translates into CASSSGLAGEKNQETQYF.

V and J are TRBV28 and TRBJ2-3; 7 bases are shared with TRBD1. CDR1 and CDR2 from the germline V gene are MDHEN and SYDVKM. The CDR3 contains 16 residues. J gave up 2 bases and V 4 bases, and 9 bases lay outside the gene matches. The CDR3 spells CASSYGRGGPTDTQYF. The CDR3 bases are TGTGCCAGCAGTTATGGGAGAGGGGGCCCCACAGATACGCAGTATTTT.

The chain couples TRBV7-3 to TRBJ2-3; a weak D match, TRBD2 (6 bases). The CDR3 runs to 15 residues. Trimming removed 2 bases from V and 4 bases from J, with 13 bases in between. Germline V lookup: CDR1 SGHTA, CDR2 FQGTGA. In DNA, the CDR3 is TGTGCCAGCAGCTTAGGCGGAGGGAAGGCAGATACGCAGTATTTT. It yields the protein CASSLGGGKADTQYF.

This chain uses TRBV28 with TRBJ1-5; a weak D match, TRBD1 (5 bases). Trimming took 2 bases from V and 10 from J, leaving 15 bases between them. The CDR3 has 14 residues. Germline V gives CDR1 MDHEN, CDR2 SYDVKM. CDR3 in DNA: TGTGCCAGCAGTTTAAAGGCCAGGGCCCTACCCCAGCATTTT. The encoded protein is CASSLKARALPQHF.